The 28 T cell receptor delta chains below were found in one sample sequenced in a study of gamma-delta T cells after stem cell transplantation. TCRdb used CATT to re-call clones from the RT-PCR reads. The data contain around 1,900 delta-chain clones, roughly 6.3% of them singletons. Specimen: gamma-delta T cells. All receptors derive from a human donor. It is not recorded whose cells these are; they may come from a transplant donor.

This clone was picked up a small number of times. The chain links TRDV2 to TRDJ1, with 8 bases identical to TRDD3. V shed 1 base, J shed 0 bases, and the junction held 6 bases outside the gene matches. The CDR3 covers 16 residues. Germline loops: CDR1 GEAIGNYY, CDR2 EKD. CDR3 in DNA: TGTGCCTGTGACACTCTCCTACTGGGGGACACCGATAAACTCATCTTT. Protein: CACDTLLLGDTDKLIF.

This clone showed up just a few times. It may be a read error: a sequence one base away is much more abundant. The V call is TRDV2, the J call TRDJ1; the match to TRDD3 covers 13 bases. The junction had 11 bases not matched to a gene; V was cut back by 3 bases and J by 2 bases. Germline V gene sequence: CDR1 GEAIGNYY, CDR2 EKD. There are 18 residues in the CDR3. This CDR3 reads CACDAVTTGGYGTDKLIF. The CDR3 DNA is TGTGCCTGTGACGCCGTAACTACTGGGGGATACGGAACCGATAAACTCATCTTT.

This clone was seen a handful of times. Other nucleotide sequences from this sample produce the same CDR3. The V call is TRDV2, the J call TRDJ1; the match to TRDD3 covers 8 bases. Unmatched junction bases numbered 16, after V lost 1 base and J lost 10 bases. Germline V CDR1 and CDR2: GEAIGNYY, EKD. The CDR3 runs to 16 residues. CDR3 region: CACDTLITGGYEGLIF. CDR3 sequence (DNA): TGTGCCTGTGACACTTTAATCACTGGGGGGTACGAGGGACTCATCTTT.

The sample holds a few counts of this clone. A read error may produce the germline difference seen at one junction end. Additional DNA sequences in this sample encode the identical CDR3. The chain uses TRDV2 and TRDJ1; 7 positions match TRDD3. This CDR3 has 18 amino acids. Germline V gene lookup returns CDR1 GEAIGNYY and CDR2 EKD. The CDR3 nucleotides read TGTGCCTGCGACACCGTGCTTCCGGGGGATGAATACACCGATAAACTCATCTTT. Encoded protein: CACDTVLPGDEYTDKLIF.

By frequency in the sample, this clone is medium-sized. The chain uses TRDV2 and TRDJ1; 11 bases map to TRDD3. The trim removed 0 bases at V and 3 bases at J, leaving 26 bases unmatched. The CDR3 sequence is 23 residues long. Per the germline V gene, CDR1 is GEAIGNYY and CDR2 is EKD. DNA for the CDR3: TGTGCCTGTGACACCATCGGGGCTACTAGGCTACTGGGGGATAGTACTGTTGCCGATAAACTCATCTTT. The encoded protein is CACDTIGATRLLGDSTVADKLIF.

Only a few counts were recorded for this clone. The protein in TCRdb stems from a much larger clone and differs at residue 9 from this DNA's translation, likely a read error; here the protein is translated from the DNA. V gene TRDV2 combines with J gene TRDJ1, with D possibly matching TRDD3 (6 bases). The CDR3 spans 16 residues. The ends were cut back, 3 bases at V and 3 bases at J, with 19 bases in the middle. CDR1 is GEAIGNYY, CDR2 EKD, per germline. CDR3 sequence (DNA): TGTGCCTGTGACGAACTTACTGGGAGATACTCCGATAAACTCATCTTT. This codes for CACDELTGRYSDKLIF.

This clone turned up a few times. A far larger clone lies a single base away; this is likely a read error. This same CDR3 is encoded by further DNA sequences in the sample. The chain uses TRDV2 and TRDJ2; weak D call: TRDD3 (5 bases). The CDR3 consists of 18 residues. Trimming stripped 1 base from V and 0 bases from J, with 17 bases between. CDR1 and CDR2 (germline): GEAIGNYY, EKD. The CDR3 coding sequence is TGTGCCTGTGACACTGTTGGCGGGGGCCTAGCTTTGACAGCACAACTCTTCTTT. It codes for CACDTVGGGLALTAQLFF.

This clone turned up a few times. A far larger clone is only one base removed, so a read error is likely. Other DNA sequences in this sample translate to the same CDR3. The chain employs TRDV2 and TRDJ1; 7 nucleotides match TRDD3. Germline V CDR1 and CDR2: GEAIGNYY, EKD. This CDR3 comprises 15 residues. DNA of the CDR3: TGTGCCTGCGACACCCTCGGGGGATCGACCGATAAACTCATCTTT. Translating it yields CACDTLGGSTDKLIF.

With regard to this clone: This clone may be a read error of a much larger clone one base away. The chain combines TRDV2 with TRDJ1; D gene uncertain. Germline CDR1 GEAIGNYY, CDR2 EKD. V lost 1 base to trimming and J lost 2 bases, with 19 bases between them. The CDR3 contains 17 residues. In nucleotides, the CDR3 is TGTGCCTGTGACACACTAGTCCGACCCGTGCGGACCGATAAACTCATCTTT. Residues: CACDTLVRPVRTDKLIF.

About this clone itself: The TCRdb protein comes from a much larger clone and disagrees with this DNA's translation at residue 6, likely due to a read error; the protein given here is derived from the DNA. The chain uses TRDV2 and TRDJ1; 10 nucleotides agree with TRDD3. Germline CDR1 GEAIGNYY, CDR2 EKD. Losses at the gene ends were 1 base for V and 2 bases for J; bases not matched to a gene: 6. The CDR3 is made up of 16 amino acids. In DNA form, the CDR3 reads TGTGCCTGTGACACGGGTTTACTGGGGGATACCGATAAACTCATCTTT. Its protein is CACDTGLLGDTDKLIF.

V and J are TRDV2 and TRDJ1; 12 positions agree with TRDD3. Trimming took 3 bases from V and 6 from J; bases not matched to a gene: 4. CDR1 is GEAIGNYY and CDR2 is EKD in the germline V gene. The CDR3 covers 14 residues. In DNA, the CDR3 is TGTGCCTGTGACTTACTGGGGGATACCTATAAACTCATCTTT. As protein: CACDLLGDTYKLIF.

This clone counts as medium-sized (0.01 to 0.1%). The chain carries TRDV2 and TRDJ1; perhaps TRDD3 as D (6 bases). V lost 0 bases and J 9 bases, leaving 22 bases between the germline ends. Germline V gene data show CDR1 as GEAIGNYY and CDR2 as EKD. The CDR3 runs 16 residues. CDR3 region: CACDTVSGTGTKELIF. CDR3 in DNA: TGTGCCTGTGACACCGTTAGTGGGACTGGGACAAAGGAACTCATCTTT.

This clone was found a few times. TCRdb's entry gives the protein of a much larger clone, which mismatches this DNA's translation at residue 3, likely from a read error; the protein reported here is translated from the DNA. J is TRDJ1 and V is TRDV2; 10 nucleotides agree with TRDD3. The CDR3 runs to 18 residues. Germline V gene lookup returns CDR1 GEAIGNYY and CDR2 EKD. CDR3 residues: CARDTLTGGSNYTDKLIF. DNA of the CDR3: TGTGCCCGTGACACTCTTACTGGGGGATCGAACTACACCGATAAACTCATCTTT.

With respect to this clone: A far larger clone is only one base removed, so a read error is likely. The sample has other DNA sequences that encode this CDR3 too. This chain uses TRDV2 with TRDJ1, with no clear D. Germline CDR1 is GEAIGNYY and CDR2 is EKD. The CDR3 has 15 residues. The DNA of the CDR3 is TGTGCCTGTGACACCCTCGAGCCATACACCGATAAACTCATCTTC. This gives the protein CACDTLEPYTDKLIF.

Relative to its sample, this clone is medium-sized. V gene TRDV2 combines with J gene TRDJ1; 11 nucleotides agree with TRDD3. Trimming removed 3 bases from V and 1 base from J; junction bases left unmatched: 12. CDR3 length equals 18 residues. Germline V gives CDR1 GEAIGNYY, CDR2 EKD. The CDR3, as DNA: TGTGCCTGTGACCCCCTTCGGGTGGGGGATACGCGCACCGATAAACTCATCTTT. It yields the protein CACDPLRVGDTRTDKLIF.

V is TRDV1 and J is TRDJ3; unclear D gene. V lost 2 bases and J lost 0, with 8 bases in between. The CDR3 has 17 residues. Looked up from germline, CDR1 is TSWWSYY and CDR2 is QGS. DNA for the CDR3: TGTGCTCTTGGGGAAATCAATCGCTCCTGGGACACCCGACAGATGTTTTTC. Amino acid sequence: CALGEINRSWDTRQMFF.

This clone ranks as medium-sized. The CDR3 nucleotides read TGTGCCTGTGACATCGTTGGACAACTGGGGGACCAGTACACCGATAAACTCATCTTT. This translates into CACDIVGQLGDQYTDKLIF. The chain joins TRDV2 to TRDJ1, with 9 bases lining up with TRDD3. Trimming took 2 bases from V and 0 from J; bases not matched to a gene: 15. The CDR3 extends over 19 amino acids. Germline V gene data show CDR1 as GEAIGNYY and CDR2 as EKD.

This clone counts as large. The chain combines TRDV2 with TRDJ1, with 11 bases identical to TRDD3. This CDR3 spans 15 amino acids. The junction had 7 bases not matched to a gene; V was cut back by 5 bases and J by 3 bases. Germline loops: CDR1 GEAIGNYY, CDR2 EKD. CDR3 in amino acids: CACVSLGDTPDKLIF. The CDR3 region has the DNA TGTGCCTGTGTATCCCTGGGGGATACTCCCGATAAACTCATCTTT.

This clone was seen a few times. This probably arose from a read error, given a far larger clone one base away. The same CDR3 arises from other DNA sequences in this sample as well. This chain uses TRDV2 with TRDJ1; 9 nucleotides align to TRDD3. The germline V gene has CDR1 GEAIGNYY and CDR2 EKD. This CDR3 is 16 amino acids long. In DNA, the CDR3 is TGTGCCTGCGACACTCTACTGGGGGAAAAAACCGATAAACTCATCTTT. Its translation is CACDTLLGEKTDKLIF.

For this clone: A far more abundant clone sits one base away, making this likely a read error. In the same sample, other DNA sequences code for this CDR3. This chain connects TRDV2 to TRDJ3; weak D call: TRDD3 (5 bases). This CDR3 spans 22 amino acids. CDR1 is GEAIGNYY and CDR2 is EKD in the germline V gene. V lost 1 base, J lost 0 bases, and 24 bases lay in between. The CDR3 DNA sequence: TGTGCCTGTGACACTTTCCCGGGTGGGGTATACTCAAGCTCCTGGGACACCCGACAGATGTTTTTC. It yields the protein CACDTFPGGVYSSSWDTRQMFF.

For this clone: A far larger clone is just one base off, so this is likely a read error. Additional DNA sequences in this sample encode the identical CDR3. The chain has TRDV2 and TRDJ3, with 12 bases fitting TRDD3. The CDR3 consists of 22 residues. CDR1 GEAIGNYY and CDR2 EKD come from the germline V gene. CDR3 in DNA: TGTGCCTGTGACAGAGTACTGGGGGATACCGATAAAAGCTCCTGGGACACTCGACAGATGTTTTTC. Its translation is CACDRVLGDTDKSSWDTRQMFF.

Of note for this clone: Other DNA sequences in the same sample also yield this CDR3. This sequence joins TRDV2 and TRDJ2; 11 nucleotides agree with TRDD3. V dropped 0 bases and J dropped 0; count of bases not matched to a gene: 11. The CDR3 is 20 residues long. CDR1 is GEAIGNYY and CDR2 is EKD in the germline V gene. This CDR3 is CACDTVLGTGGYTLTAQLFF. CDR3 nucleotide sequence: TGTGCCTGTGACACCGTTCTCGGAACTGGGGGATATACTTTGACAGCACAACTCTTCTTT.

Concerning this clone: The protein in TCRdb stems from a much larger clone and differs at residue 5 from this DNA's translation, likely a read error; here the protein is translated from the DNA. The gene calls are TRDV2 and TRDJ1; 8 bases line up with TRDD3. This CDR3 spans 16 amino acids. The V gene's germline CDR1 is GEAIGNYY and CDR2 EKD. With V trimmed by 3 bases and J by 0 bases, 8 bases remained unmatched. CDR3 in DNA: TGTGCCTGTGACTCGCTGGGGGACAGGTACACCGATAAACTCATCTTT. It yields the protein CACDSLGDRYTDKLIF.

This clone is judged medium-sized. The identical CDR3 is also encoded by other nucleotide sequences in the sample. The chain uses TRDV2 and TRDJ1; TRDD3 matches 10 bases. The CDR3 is 15 residues long. Germline V lookup: CDR1 GEAIGNYY, CDR2 EKD. With 0 bases clipped from V and 2 bases from J, the junction kept 2 bases outside the gene matches. The DNA for the CDR3 is TGTGCCTGTGACACCTTACTGGGGGATACCGATAAACTCATCTTT. It is translated as CACDTLLGDTDKLIF.

This clone is labeled as large. The same CDR3 also results from other DNA sequences found in this sample. The gene calls are TRDV2 and TRDJ1, with D possibly TRDD3 on 6 matching bases. The CDR3 is 15 residues long. Trimming shortened V by 0 bases and J by 0 bases, and 10 bases separated the two germline ends. Germline V lookup: CDR1 GEAIGNYY, CDR2 EKD. CDR3 in DNA: TGTGCCTGTGACACCGTTGGGGGTAACACCGATAAACTCATCTTT. Its protein is CACDTVGGNTDKLIF.

A word on this clone: A far larger clone is only one base removed, so a read error is likely. In the same sample, other DNA sequences code for this CDR3. The gene calls are TRDV2 and TRDJ1; TRDD3 matches at 10 bases. This CDR3 has 18 residues. The V and J ends lost 0 bases and 3 bases, in that order; junction bases with no gene match: 12. Germline-derived CDR1 and CDR2 are GEAIGNYY and EKD. CDR3 DNA sequence: TGTGCCTGTGACACCGTTTCCTGGGCTGGGGGATATTCCGATAAACTCATCTTT. Amino acids: CACDTVSWAGGYSDKLIF.

This clone was counted between two and nine times. With a far larger clone one base away, a read error is the likely cause. The sample contains more than one DNA sequence encoding this CDR3. V and J are TRDV2 and TRDJ1; 10 positions agree with TRDD3. This CDR3 has 23 amino acids. Germline V lookup: CDR1 GEAIGNYY, CDR2 EKD. After removal of 2 bases from V and 5 bases from J, the junction contained 31 bases not matched to a gene. The CDR3 is CACDILAPTPQVGDTSLTDKLIF. In DNA form, the CDR3 reads TGTGCCTGTGACATTTTAGCTCCTACACCCCAGGTGGGGGATACTTCACTCACTGATAAACTCATCTTT.

In its sample, this clone was seen a few times. The protein recorded in TCRdb matches a much larger clone and deviates from this DNA's translation at residue 11, suggesting a read error; the protein here is obtained by translating the DNA. CDR3 bases: TGTGCCTGTGACACTGTTGGTGGGGGCCTATCTTTGACAGCACAACTCTTCTTT. As protein: CACDTVGGGLSLTAQLFF. This sequence joins TRDV2 and TRDJ2, with a tentative D call TRDD3 (6 bases). This CDR3 comprises 18 residues. Germline CDR1 GEAIGNYY, CDR2 EKD. Trimming took off 1 base at V and 0 bases at J, with 17 bases between the two ends.